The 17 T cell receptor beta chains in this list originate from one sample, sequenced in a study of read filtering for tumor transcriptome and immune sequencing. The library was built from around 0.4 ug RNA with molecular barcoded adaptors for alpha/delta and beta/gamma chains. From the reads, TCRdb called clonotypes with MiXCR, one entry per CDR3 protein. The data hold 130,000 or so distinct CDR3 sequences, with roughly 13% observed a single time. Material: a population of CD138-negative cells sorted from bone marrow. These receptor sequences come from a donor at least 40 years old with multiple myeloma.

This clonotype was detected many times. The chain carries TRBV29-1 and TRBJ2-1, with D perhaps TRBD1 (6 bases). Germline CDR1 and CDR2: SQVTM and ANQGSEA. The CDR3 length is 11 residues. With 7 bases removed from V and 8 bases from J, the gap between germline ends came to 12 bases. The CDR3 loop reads CSGGHRDEQFF. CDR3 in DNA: TGCAGCGGGGGACATAGGGATGAGCAGTTCTTC.

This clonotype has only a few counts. CDR3 DNA: TGTGCCAGCAGCTTAGTGGGGAGCTCCTATAATTCACCCCTCCACTTT. The encoded protein is CASSLVGSSYNSPLHF. V usage is TRBV7-9 and J usage is TRBJ1-6; no clear D gene. The CDR3 is 16 amino acids. CDR1 and CDR2 (germline): SEHNR, FQNEAQ (reference sequence). The germline V and J ends were trimmed by 1 base and 0 bases, with 7 bases remaining between them.

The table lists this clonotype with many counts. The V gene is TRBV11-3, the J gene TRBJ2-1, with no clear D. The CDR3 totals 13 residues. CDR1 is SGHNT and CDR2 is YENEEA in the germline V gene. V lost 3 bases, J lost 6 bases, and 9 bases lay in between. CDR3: CASSLGIGNEQFF. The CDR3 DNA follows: TGTGCCAGCAGCTTGGGCATCGGCAATGAGCAGTTCTTC.

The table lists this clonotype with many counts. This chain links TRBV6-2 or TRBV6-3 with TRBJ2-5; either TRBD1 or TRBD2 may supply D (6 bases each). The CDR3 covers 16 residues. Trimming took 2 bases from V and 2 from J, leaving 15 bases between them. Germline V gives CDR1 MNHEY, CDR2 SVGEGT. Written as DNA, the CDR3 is TGTGCCAGCAGTTACGTTACGACAGGACTACAAGAGACCCAGTACTTC. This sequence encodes CASSYVTTGLQETQYF.

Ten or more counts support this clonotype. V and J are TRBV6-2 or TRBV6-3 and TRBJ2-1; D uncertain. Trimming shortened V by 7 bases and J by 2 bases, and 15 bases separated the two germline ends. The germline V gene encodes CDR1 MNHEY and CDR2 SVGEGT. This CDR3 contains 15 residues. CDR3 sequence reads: CASTRLHPAYNEQFF. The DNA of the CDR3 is TGTGCCAGCACCCGACTGCACCCTGCCTACAATGAGCAGTTCTTC.

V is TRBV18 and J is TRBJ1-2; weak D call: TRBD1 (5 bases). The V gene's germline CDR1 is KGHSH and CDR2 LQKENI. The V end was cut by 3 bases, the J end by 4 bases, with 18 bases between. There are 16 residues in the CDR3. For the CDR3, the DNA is TGTGCCAGCTCACCGTACGGCCAGGGTGGAACCTATGGCTACACCTTC. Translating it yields CASSPYGQGGTYGYTF.

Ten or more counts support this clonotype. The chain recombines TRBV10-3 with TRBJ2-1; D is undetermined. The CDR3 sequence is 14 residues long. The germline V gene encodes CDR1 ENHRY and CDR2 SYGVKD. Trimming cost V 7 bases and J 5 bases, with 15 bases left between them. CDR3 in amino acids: CAIMAATKDNEQFF. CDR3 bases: TGTGCCATCATGGCGGCTACCAAAGACAATGAGCAGTTCTTC.

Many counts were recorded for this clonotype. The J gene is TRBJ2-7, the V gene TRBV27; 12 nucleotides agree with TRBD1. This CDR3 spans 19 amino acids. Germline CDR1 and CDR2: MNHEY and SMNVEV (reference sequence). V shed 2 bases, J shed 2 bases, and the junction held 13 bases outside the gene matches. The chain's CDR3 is CASSLLRTGQGASTYEQYF. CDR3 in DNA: TGTGCCAGCAGTTTACTAAGGACGGGACAGGGGGCGTCGACCTACGAGCAGTACTTC.

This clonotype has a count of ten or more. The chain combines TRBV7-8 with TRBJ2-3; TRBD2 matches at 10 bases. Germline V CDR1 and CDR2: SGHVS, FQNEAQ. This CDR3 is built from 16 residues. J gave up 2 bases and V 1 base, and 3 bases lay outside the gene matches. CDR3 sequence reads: CASSLGTSGYTDTQYF. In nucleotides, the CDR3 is TGTGCCAGCAGCTTAGGGACTAGCGGATACACAGATACGCAGTATTTT.

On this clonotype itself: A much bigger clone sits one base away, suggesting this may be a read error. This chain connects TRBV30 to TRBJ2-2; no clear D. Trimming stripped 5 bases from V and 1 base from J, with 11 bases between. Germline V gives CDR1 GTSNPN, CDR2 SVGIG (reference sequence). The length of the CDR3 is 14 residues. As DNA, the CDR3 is TGTGCCTGGCGCAGCTCGGGGAACACCGGGGAGCTGTTTTTT. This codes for CAWRSSGNTGELFF. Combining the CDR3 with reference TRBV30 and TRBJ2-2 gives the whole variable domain SQTIHQWPATLVQPVGSPLSLECTVEGTSNPNLYWYRQAAGRGLQLLFYSVGIGQISSEVPQNLSASRPQDRQFILSSKKLLLSDSGFYLCAWRSSGNTGELFFGEGSRLTVL.

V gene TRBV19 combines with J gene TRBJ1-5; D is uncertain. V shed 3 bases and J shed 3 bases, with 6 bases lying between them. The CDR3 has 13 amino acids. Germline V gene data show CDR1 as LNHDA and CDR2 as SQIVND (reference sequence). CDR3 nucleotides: TGTGCCAGTAGTATGGGATACAATCAGCCCCAGCATTTT. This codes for CASSMGYNQPQHF.

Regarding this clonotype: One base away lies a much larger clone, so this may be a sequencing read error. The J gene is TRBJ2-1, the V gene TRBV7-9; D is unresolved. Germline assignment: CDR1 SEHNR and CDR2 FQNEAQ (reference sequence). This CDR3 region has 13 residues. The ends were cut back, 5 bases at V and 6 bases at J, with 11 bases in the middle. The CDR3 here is CASSPTYCNEQFF. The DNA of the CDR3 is TGTGCCAGCAGCCCGACTTATTGCAATGAGCAGTTCTTC.

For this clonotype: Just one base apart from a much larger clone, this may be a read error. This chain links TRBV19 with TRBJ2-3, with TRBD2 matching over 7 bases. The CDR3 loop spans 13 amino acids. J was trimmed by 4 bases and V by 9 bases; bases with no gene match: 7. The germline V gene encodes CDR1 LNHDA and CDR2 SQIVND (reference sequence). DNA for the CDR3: TGTGCCAGCACACTAGCGCAGTCAGATACGCAGTATTTT. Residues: CASTLAQSDTQYF.

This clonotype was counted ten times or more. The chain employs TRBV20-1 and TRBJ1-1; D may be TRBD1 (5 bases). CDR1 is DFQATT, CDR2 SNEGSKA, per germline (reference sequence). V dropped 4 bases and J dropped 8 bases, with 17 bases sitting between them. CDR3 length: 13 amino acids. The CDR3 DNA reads TGCAGTGCTACCACCTTAGGGGCCTGGGAAGCTTTCTTT. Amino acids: CSATTLGAWEAFF.

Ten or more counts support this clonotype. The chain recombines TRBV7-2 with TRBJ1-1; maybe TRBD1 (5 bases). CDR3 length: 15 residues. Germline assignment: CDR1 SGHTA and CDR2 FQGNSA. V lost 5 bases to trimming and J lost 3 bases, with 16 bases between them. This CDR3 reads CASSPSDRGYTEAFF. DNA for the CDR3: TGTGCCAGCAGCCCCTCCGACCGGGGCTACACTGAAGCTTTCTTT.

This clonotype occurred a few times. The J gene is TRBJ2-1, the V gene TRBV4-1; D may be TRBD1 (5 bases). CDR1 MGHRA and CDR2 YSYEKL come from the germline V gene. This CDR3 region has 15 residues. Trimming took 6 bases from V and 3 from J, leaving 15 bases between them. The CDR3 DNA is TGCGCCAGCAGTCCTCCCGGACACAACTACAATGAGCAGTTCTTC. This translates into CASSPPGHNYNEQFF.

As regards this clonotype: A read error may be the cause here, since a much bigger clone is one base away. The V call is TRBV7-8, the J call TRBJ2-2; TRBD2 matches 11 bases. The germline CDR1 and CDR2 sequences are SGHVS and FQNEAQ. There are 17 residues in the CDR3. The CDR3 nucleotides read TGTGCCAGCAGCTCCCGGTTAACTAGCGGGAGCACCGGGGAGCTGCTTTTT. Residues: CASSSRLTSGSTGELLF. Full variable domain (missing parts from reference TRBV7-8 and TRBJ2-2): GAGVSQSPRYKVAKRGQDVALRCDPISGHVSLFWYQQALGQGPEFLTYFQNEAQLDKSGLPSDRFFAERPEGSVSTLKIQRTQQEDSAVYLCASSSRLTSGSTGELLFGEGSRLTVL.